This T cell receptor (beta chain) was identified during a study of T cell repertoires in cytomegalovirus infection. Across the whole study: Public signatures in TCR beta pointed to CMV infection and matching HLA type. Whole-study results and caveats: CMV-specific TCR beta clonotypes restricted by HLA-C were the ones dominating the ex vivo response. Cumulative frequency of public TCR beta families picked out carriers of CMV plus the relevant HLA.

TCRdb called the reads again in MiXCR, with one record for every CDR3 protein. Here the sample spans roughly 760,000 distinct CDR3 sequences, roughly 36% being singletons. This clonotype appeared a single time. Its specificity is not known. The sequenced sample consisted of PBMCs. The TCR comes from a human donor in good health (CMV status not recorded). Some clones in this sample may be carry-over from other donors' samples.

CDR3 amino acids: CAISGQASYEQYF. The CDR3 DNA sequence: TGTGCCATCAGTGGACAGGCCTCCTACGAGCAGTACTTC. V and J are TRBV10-3 and TRBJ2-7, with D perhaps matching TRBD1 (6 bases). Deletions cut 4 bases from V and 0 bases from J, with 7 bases between. This CDR3 is built from 13 residues. CDR1 is ENHRY, CDR2 SYGVKD, per germline.